This T cell receptor beta chain was captured in a study of technical replicates of blood from a handful of donors. Assay used: immunoSEQ multiplex PCR; TCRdb lists only in-frame clones, some missing. This sample has more than 95,000 clones; around 96% occur once, and the top ten carry 0.21%. This CDR3 has 15 residues. Trimming removed 6 bases from V and 2 bases from J; junction bases left unmatched: 9. Germline CDR1 reads MNHEY; CDR2 reads SMNVEV (reference sequence). Sample: T cells isolated from PBMCs. The chain is built from TRBV27 and TRBJ2-7; 8 bases are shared with TRBD1. This receptor was taken from a human donor in good health. The CDR3 reads CASRPTGTGAYEQYF. Written as DNA, the CDR3 is TGTGCCAGCAGGCCAACCGGGACAGGAGCCTACGAGCAGTACTTC.